This T cell receptor (beta chain) was recovered during a study of T-cell reconstitution after alpha-beta-depleted transplantation in children. Study observations and caveats: Expanded graft clones numbering several hundred reportedly gave rise to alpha-beta T cells about two months after transplant. T-cell counts and diversity were attributed mostly to newly produced T cells one year after transplant.

This clonotype was observed at least ten times. What it recognizes is unknown. Using unique molecular identifiers, the investigators prepared the TCRbeta library. MiXCR, applied by TCRdb to the PCR reads, yields one record per CDR3 protein. The sample lists some 300,000 distinct CDR3 sequences; almost 8% were seen once. This TCR came from a female patient aged 2-10 years who had a stem cell transplant for Fanconi anemia, so the T cells may come from the graft donor. The specimen was peripheral blood, collected 360 days after TCRalphabeta/CD19-depleted stem cell transplant.

Written as DNA, the CDR3 is TGTGCCAGCGGGGGGCCTTCTGGGGCCAACGTCCTGACTTTC. It encodes CASGGPSGANVLTF. V is TRBV6-1 and J is TRBJ2-6, with D perhaps being TRBD1 or TRBD2 (6 bases each). The germline V gene has CDR1 MNHNS and CDR2 SASEGT. Trimming left V 8 bases short and J 1 base short, with 9 bases between. This CDR3 is built from 14 residues.